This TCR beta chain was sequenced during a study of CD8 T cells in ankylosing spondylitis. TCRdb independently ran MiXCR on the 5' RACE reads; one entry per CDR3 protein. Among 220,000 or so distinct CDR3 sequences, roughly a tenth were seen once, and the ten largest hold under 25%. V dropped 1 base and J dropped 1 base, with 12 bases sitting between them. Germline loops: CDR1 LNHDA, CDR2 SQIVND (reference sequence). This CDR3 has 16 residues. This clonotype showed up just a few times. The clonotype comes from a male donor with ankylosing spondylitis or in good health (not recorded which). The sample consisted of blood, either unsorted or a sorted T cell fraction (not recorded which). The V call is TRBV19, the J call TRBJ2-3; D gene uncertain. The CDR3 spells CASSIARTFGTDTQYF. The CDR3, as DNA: TGTGCCAGTAGTATAGCCCGGACCTTCGGCACAGATACGCAGTATTTT. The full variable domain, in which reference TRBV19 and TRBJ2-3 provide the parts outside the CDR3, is DGGITQSPKYLFRKEGQNVTLSCEQNLNHDAMYWYRQDPGQGLRLIYYSQIVNDFQKGDIAEGYSVSREKKESFPLTVTSAQKNPTAFYLCASSIARTFGTDTQYFGPGTRLTVL.